This entry lists 31 T cell receptor beta chains sequenced from one sample in a study of blood T cell repertoires in COVID-19 (dated by TCRdb to between 2020 and 2021). Library preparation was by the immunoSEQ multiplex PCR assay. TCRdb limited this immuneACCESS table to in-frame rearrangements with V and J called. A share of clones is missing; checked studies link under half to unresolved V genes, and the rest is unexplained. A total of roughly 200,000 clones appear in this sample, over 80% of them only once. The ten top clones hold 6.5% to 7.5% of the sample. The sample was peripheral blood. The receptor set was obtained from a woman in her 40s with COVID-19, enrolled during active disease.

V is TRBV3-1 (or the pseudogene TRBV3-2) and J is TRBJ1-5; D is possibly TRBD1 (6 bases). Germline CDR1 reads LGHDT; CDR2 reads YNNKEL (reference sequence). The CDR3 is 16 amino acids. V was trimmed by 2 bases and J by 2 bases, leaving 13 bases between them. In nucleotides, the CDR3 is TGTGCCAGCAGCCAATCGTTCAGGGGAGGCAATCAGCCCCAGCATTTT. This codes for CASSQSFRGGNQPQHF.

The V and J genes are TRBV5-1 and TRBJ2-2; D possibly corresponds to TRBD2 (6 bases). The germline V and J ends were trimmed by 5 bases and 7 bases, with 15 bases remaining between them. The CDR3 is made up of 14 amino acids. Per germline, CDR1 SGHRS and CDR2 YFSETQ. DNA for the CDR3: TGCGCCAGCAGGGACCCTCCCGGGAGCGGGGAGCTGTTTTTT. This gives the protein CASRDPPGSGELFF.

V usage is TRBV2 and J usage is TRBJ1-1; D gene ambiguous. V was shortened by 7 bases and J by 7 bases, with 10 bases between the two germline ends. This CDR3 is built from 11 residues. Per germline, CDR1 SNHLY and CDR2 FYNNEI. CDR3 protein: CASKGRSEAFF. The CDR3 DNA reads as TGTGCCAGCAAAGGAAGGAGTGAAGCTTTCTTT.

This clone is a singleton in its sample. CDR3 in DNA: TGCGCCAGCAGCCAGGGACAGTCCTACGAGCAGTACTTC. Protein sequence: CASSQGQSYEQYF. The chain joins TRBV5-1 to TRBJ2-7; 7 bases agree with TRBD1. Germline CDR1 is SGHRS and CDR2 is YFSETQ. The CDR3 spans 13 residues. Germline trimming cut 4 bases from V and 1 base from J; bases unmatched to any gene: 2.

As DNA, the CDR3 is TGTGCCAGTAGTTTCAGGGGACAGGGGAACACCATATATTTT. Translation: CASSFRGQGNTIYF. The chain employs TRBV19 and TRBJ1-3, with 10 bases fitting TRBD1. Germline V lookup: CDR1 LNHDA, CDR2 SQIVND (reference sequence). V gave up 5 bases and J gave up 7 bases; unmatched junction bases: 5. The CDR3 contains 14 residues.

This chain links TRBV7-3 with TRBJ2-1, with D maybe TRBD2 (5 bases). CDR1 and CDR2 (germline): SGHTA, FQGTGA. V lost 4 bases and J lost 6, with 13 bases in between. The CDR3 is 14 amino acids. The CDR3 sequence is CASSWLEGLNEQFF. In DNA form, the CDR3 reads TGTGCCAGCAGCTGGCTAGAAGGACTCAATGAGCAGTTCTTC.

In the case of this clone: Other DNA sequences within the sample encode an identical CDR3. The chain employs TRBV7-9 and TRBJ2-2; no clear D gene. V lost 5 bases and J 2 bases, leaving 3 bases between the germline ends. This CDR3 is built from 12 residues. Germline loops: CDR1 SEHNR, CDR2 FQNEAQ (reference sequence). Here the CDR3 DNA reads TGTGCCAGCAGCCCAAACACCGGGGAGCTGTTTTTT. Protein: CASSPNTGELFF.

In its sample, this clone was seen once. The J gene is TRBJ2-3, the V gene TRBV2, with D possibly being TRBD1 (5 bases). Trimming pared 7 bases from V and 0 bases from J, leaving 11 bases between. CDR1 and CDR2 (germline): SNHLY, FYNNEI. This CDR3 has 14 amino acids. The CDR3 is CASNPPGSTDTQYF. The DNA for the CDR3 is TGTGCCAGCAACCCCCCAGGGAGCACAGATACGCAGTATTTT.

This chain links TRBV7-9 with TRBJ1-1; a possible D gene is TRBD1 (6 bases). Germline CDR1 reads SEHNR; CDR2 reads FQNEAQ (reference sequence). The V end lost 4 bases, the J end lost 0 bases, and 9 bases lay between the germline ends. CDR3 size: 14 residues. This CDR3 reads CASSSDRMNTEAFF. The CDR3 DNA is TGTGCCAGCAGCTCAGACAGGATGAACACTGAAGCTTTCTTT.

The chain uses TRBV11-2 and TRBJ1-6, with TRBD1 matching 9 bases. Unmatched junction bases numbered 4, after V lost 1 base and J lost 6 bases. The CDR3 runs 16 residues. Germline CDR1 SGHAT, CDR2 FQNNGV. The CDR3 is CASSLGGTGFNSPLHF. The DNA for the CDR3 is TGTGCCAGCAGCTTAGGGGGGACAGGGTTTAATTCACCCCTCCACTTT.

V is TRBV6-5 and J is TRBJ1-2, with 7 positions matching TRBD1. The J segment lost 7 bases and the V segment lost 0 bases, leaving 5 bases of the junction unmatched. This CDR3 is 14 amino acids long. Germline values: CDR1 MNHEY, CDR2 SVGAGI. The CDR3 spells CASSYSIQGGGYTF. The CDR3 region has the DNA TGTGCCAGCAGTTACTCGATCCAGGGGGGTGGCTACACCTTC.

The chain is built from TRBV29-1 and TRBJ2-1, with D possibly TRBD2 on 5 matching bases. In germline, CDR1 is SQVTM, CDR2 ANQGSEA. Trimming stripped 2 bases from V and 6 bases from J, with 14 bases between. The CDR3 loop spans 14 amino acids. The CDR3 nucleotides are TGCAGCGTTGAACCTCCCGGGATCCTCAATGAGCAGTTCTTC. Translating gives CSVEPPGILNEQFF.

The V gene is TRBV25-1, the J gene TRBJ2-7; D perhaps matches TRBD2 (5 bases). Germline CDR1 MGHDK, CDR2 SYGVNS. The CDR3 sequence is 11 residues long. V shed 5 bases and J shed 3 bases, with 5 bases lying between them. The CDR3 DNA reads TGTGCCAGCAGTAGCGGCTACGAGCAGTACTTC. Translating it yields CASSSGYEQYF.

This clone was recorded once. This chain joins TRBV27 and TRBJ1-5; perhaps TRBD1 as D (5 bases). This CDR3 region has 14 residues. The V and J ends lost 3 bases and 4 bases respectively, with 10 bases between them. Germline-derived CDR1 and CDR2 are MNHEY and SMNVEV (reference sequence). CDR3 residues: CASSFGGKNQPQHF. CDR3 sequence (DNA): TGTGCCAGCAGTTTCGGGGGGAAAAATCAGCCCCAGCATTTT.

This rearrangement joins TRBV18 to TRBJ2-7; D is undetermined. This CDR3 spans 13 amino acids. The germline V gene encodes CDR1 KGHSH and CDR2 LQKENI. Trimming cost V 8 bases and J 0 bases, with 11 bases left between them. The DNA of the CDR3 is TGTGCCAGCACCTATCACCCCTCCTACGAGCAGTACTTC. Its protein product is CASTYHPSYEQYF. Drawing the rest from reference TRBV18 and TRBJ2-7, the complete variable domain is NAGVMQNPRHLVRRRGQEARLRCSPMKGHSHVYWYRQLPEEGLKFMVYLQKENIIDESGMPKERFSAEFPKEGPSILRIQQVVRGDSAAYFCASTYHPSYEQYFGPGTRLTVT.

This chain joins TRBV18 and TRBJ1-1, with D possibly TRBD1 on 5 matching bases. Trimming took 0 bases from V and 10 from J, leaving 15 bases between them. The CDR3 consists of 14 residues. The germline V gene encodes CDR1 KGHSH and CDR2 LQKENI. The CDR3 region is CASSPPSGDGGAFF. The CDR3, as DNA: TGTGCCAGCTCACCACCGTCCGGGGACGGGGGAGCTTTCTTT. Full variable domain (outside the CDR3, taken from reference TRBV18 and TRBJ1-1): NAGVMQNPRHLVRRRGQEARLRCSPMKGHSHVYWYRQLPEEGLKFMVYLQKENIIDESGMPKERFSAEFPKEGPSILRIQQVVRGDSAAYFCASSPPSGDGGAFFGQGTRLTVV.

Remarks on this clone: The identical CDR3 is also encoded by other nucleotide sequences in the sample. This chain joins TRBV19 and TRBJ1-3; D gene ambiguous. This CDR3 is 13 amino acids long. CDR1 and CDR2 (germline): LNHDA, SQIVND (reference sequence). The ends were cut back, 2 bases at V and 0 bases at J, with 2 bases in the middle. As DNA, the CDR3 is TGTGCCAGTAGTATACTCTCTGGAAACACCATATATTTT. It codes for CASSILSGNTIYF.

The DNA of the CDR3 is TGTGCCAGCTCACCACGGTTAGGGACAAGCACAGATACGCAGTATTTT. Amino acids: CASSPRLGTSTDTQYF. The chain is built from TRBV18 and TRBJ2-3; D is possibly TRBD1 (6 bases). Trimming cost V 1 base and J 0 bases, with 11 bases left between them. The CDR3 totals 16 residues. Germline V lookup: CDR1 KGHSH, CDR2 LQKENI.

V is TRBV6-5 and J is TRBJ2-7, with D unresolved. Germline V gene sequence: CDR1 MNHEY, CDR2 SVGAGI. CDR3 length equals 13 residues. V shed 0 bases and J shed 6 bases, with 9 bases lying between them. The CDR3 bases are TGTGCCAGCAGTTACTCGATCGTCGGCGAGCAGTACTTC. Protein sequence: CASSYSIVGEQYF.

The V call is TRBV5-4, the J call TRBJ1-2, with no clear D. V lost 3 bases, J lost 8 bases, and 8 bases lay in between. CDR3 size: 11 residues. Germline V lookup: CDR1 SGHNT, CDR2 YYREEE (reference sequence). The CDR3 region has the DNA TGTGCCAGCAGCTCCTCACTCGGCTACACCTTC. Amino acids: CASSSSLGYTF.

The table lists this clone with a count of one. The rearrangement links TRBV19 to TRBJ2-2; D gene uncertain. CDR3 length: 13 amino acids. V was trimmed by 5 bases and J by 7 bases, leaving 11 bases between them. CDR1 LNHDA and CDR2 SQIVND come from the germline V gene (reference sequence). This chain's CDR3 is CASSSIGGGELFF. In nucleotides, the CDR3 is TGTGCCAGTAGTTCCATAGGCGGCGGGGAGCTGTTTTTT.

The V and J genes are TRBV5-1 and TRBJ1-3; D uncertain. The germline gives CDR1 SGHRS, CDR2 YFSETQ. V was pared by 0 bases and J by 0 bases, with 7 bases between. The CDR3 sequence is 15 residues long. CDR3 sequence reads: CASSLGLSSGNTIYF. CDR3 bases: TGCGCCAGCAGCTTGGGTCTTAGCTCTGGAAACACCATATATTTT.

The chain employs TRBV3-1 (or the pseudogene TRBV3-2) and TRBJ1-1; D is unclear. Germline V gene lookup returns CDR1 LGHDT and CDR2 YNNKEL (reference sequence). V lost 1 base to trimming and J lost 1 base, with 7 bases between them. The CDR3 is 14 amino acids. CDR3 sequence reads: CASSQVVANTEAFF. CDR3 sequence (DNA): TGTGCCAGCAGCCAAGTGGTGGCGAACACTGAAGCTTTCTTT.

In its sample, this clone was seen a few times. The CDR3 DNA follows: TGTGCCAGCAGTCCTCTATGGGGGGTTGCGGTTCTTACCAACTATGGCTACACCTTC. Translated, it gives CASSPLWGVAVLTNYGYTF. The gene calls are TRBV6-6 and TRBJ1-2, with D perhaps matching TRBD1 (5 bases). Germline V gives CDR1 MNHNY, CDR2 SVGAGI (reference sequence). The CDR3 consists of 19 residues. V shed 5 bases and J shed 2 bases, with 27 bases lying between them.

V gene TRBV11-2 combines with J gene TRBJ2-7, with 9 bases matching TRBD2. Unmatched junction bases numbered 7, after V lost 2 bases and J lost 5 bases. CDR1 is SGHAT, CDR2 FQNNGV, per germline. The length of the CDR3 is 15 residues. Here the CDR3 reads CASSLRKRGVHEQYF. As DNA, the CDR3 is TGTGCCAGCAGCTTAAGGAAGCGGGGGGTTCACGAGCAGTACTTC.

This chain uses TRBV28 with TRBJ2-7; tentatively, D is TRBD2 (6 bases). V gave up 6 bases and J gave up 2 bases, with 14 bases separating them. Per the germline V gene, CDR1 is MDHEN and CDR2 is SYDVKM. The CDR3 is 14 amino acids. CDR3 sequence reads: CASRGDFKAYEQYF. The DNA of the CDR3 is TGTGCCAGCAGGGGGGACTTTAAGGCCTACGAGCAGTACTTC.

CDR3 sequence (DNA): TGTGCCAGCAGCCCCCGTCCGGACAGTCGTACGGAGCAGTACTTC. Its protein is CASSPRPDSRTEQYF. The chain carries TRBV7-8 and TRBJ2-7; the D gene is possibly TRBD1 (6 bases). The CDR3 has 15 residues. Between the trimmed V and J ends, which lost 5 bases and 7 bases, there was a span of 21 bases. CDR1 is SGHVS, CDR2 FQNEAQ, per germline.

The V and J genes are TRBV7-9 and TRBJ1-1; the D is unclear. The CDR3 spans 12 residues. V was clipped by 5 bases and J by 4 bases, with 8 bases between them. From germline, CDR1 is SEHNR and CDR2 FQNEAQ (reference sequence). Written as DNA, the CDR3 is TGTGCCAGCAGCGCGTGGGCCACTGAAGCTTTCTTT. This encodes CASSAWATEAFF.

The chain uses TRBV21-1 and TRBJ1-6; TRBD1 is taken as the D call from the table, unchecked against the DNA. TRBV21-1 has pseudogene status. The CDR3 contains 17 residues. CDR3 sequence (DNA): TGTGCCAGCAGCTCCCGGACAGGGGGTCCACCGGGGTCACCCCTCCACTTT. Translation gives CASSSRTGGPPGSPLHF.

This clone occurred a few times. The chain uses TRBV12-2 and TRBJ2-7; TRBD1 is taken as the D call from the table, unchecked against the DNA. TRBV12-2 is a known pseudogene. The CDR3 spans 16 residues. The CDR3 nucleotides are TGTGCAAGTCGCTTAGGGGACAGGGAAGAGGGCTACGAGCAGTACTTC. Translating gives CASRLGDREEGYEQYF.

In its sample, this clone was seen once. The chain has TRBV2 and TRBJ2-7, with a weak D call TRBD1 (6 bases). The V gene's germline CDR1 is SNHLY and CDR2 FYNNEI. Trimming removed 8 bases from V and 7 bases from J, with 18 bases in between. The CDR3 runs to 13 residues. CDR3 loop: CASRRDIGREQYF. The CDR3 DNA reads TGTGCCAGCCGAAGGGACATAGGGAGAGAGCAGTACTTC.